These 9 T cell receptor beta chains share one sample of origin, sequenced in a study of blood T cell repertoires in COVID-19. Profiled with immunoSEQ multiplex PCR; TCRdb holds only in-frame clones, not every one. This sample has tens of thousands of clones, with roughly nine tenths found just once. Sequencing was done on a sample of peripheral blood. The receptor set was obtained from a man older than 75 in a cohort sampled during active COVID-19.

CDR3 sequence: CASSLGDIGTEAFF. CDR3 nucleotide sequence: TGTGCCAGCTCACTGGGGGACATCGGCACTGAAGCTTTCTTT. The J gene is TRBJ1-1, the V gene TRBV18; weak D call: TRBD1 (6 bases). Germline CDR1 and CDR2: KGHSH and LQKENI. The CDR3 is 14 amino acids. V was clipped by 4 bases and J by 4 bases, with 13 bases between them. Full variable domain (rest looked up from reference TRBV18 and TRBJ1-1): NAGVMQNPRHLVRRRGQEARLRCSPMKGHSHVYWYRQLPEEGLKFMVYLQKENIIDESGMPKERFSAEFPKEGPSILRIQQVVRGDSAAYFCASSLGDIGTEAFFGQGTRLTVV.

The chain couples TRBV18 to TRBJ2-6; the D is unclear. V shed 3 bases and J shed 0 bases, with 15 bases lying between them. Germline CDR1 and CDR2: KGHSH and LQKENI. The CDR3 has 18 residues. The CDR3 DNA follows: TGTGCCAGCTCACCGTTCGGCAGGTTAACCTCTGGGGCCAACGTCCTGACTTTC. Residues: CASSPFGRLTSGANVLTF.

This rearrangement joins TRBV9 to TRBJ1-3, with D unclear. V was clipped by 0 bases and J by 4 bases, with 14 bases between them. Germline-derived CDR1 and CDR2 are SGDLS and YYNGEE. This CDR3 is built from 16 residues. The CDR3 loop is CASSVGTPNGGNTIYF. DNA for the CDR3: TGTGCCAGCAGCGTAGGGACTCCTAACGGCGGAAACACCATATATTTT. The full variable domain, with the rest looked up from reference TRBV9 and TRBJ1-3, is DSGVTQTPKHLITATGQRVTLRCSPRSGDLSVYWYQQSLDQGLQFLIQYYNGEERAKGNILERFSAQQFPDLHSELNLSSLELGDSALYFCASSVGTPNGGNTIYFGEGSWLTVV.

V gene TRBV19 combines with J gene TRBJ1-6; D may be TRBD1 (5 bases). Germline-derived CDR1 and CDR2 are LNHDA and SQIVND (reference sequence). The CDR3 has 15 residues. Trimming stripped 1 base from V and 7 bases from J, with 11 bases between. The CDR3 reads CASSIGGELNSPLHF. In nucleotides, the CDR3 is TGTGCCAGTAGTATAGGGGGGGAACTGAATTCACCCCTCCACTTT.

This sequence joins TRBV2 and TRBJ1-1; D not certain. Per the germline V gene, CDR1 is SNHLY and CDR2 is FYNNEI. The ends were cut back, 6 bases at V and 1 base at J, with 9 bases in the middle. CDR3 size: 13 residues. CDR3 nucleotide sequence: TGTGCCAGCAGCTTTGACTCGAACACTGAAGCTTTCTTT. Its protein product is CASSFDSNTEAFF.

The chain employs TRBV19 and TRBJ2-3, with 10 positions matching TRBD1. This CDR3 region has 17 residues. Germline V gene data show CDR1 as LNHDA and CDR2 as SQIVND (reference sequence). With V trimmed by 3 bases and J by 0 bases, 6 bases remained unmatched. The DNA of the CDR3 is TGTGCCAGTAGTATCGCCCGACAGGGGGCTAGCACAGATACGCAGTATTTT. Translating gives CASSIARQGASTDTQYF.

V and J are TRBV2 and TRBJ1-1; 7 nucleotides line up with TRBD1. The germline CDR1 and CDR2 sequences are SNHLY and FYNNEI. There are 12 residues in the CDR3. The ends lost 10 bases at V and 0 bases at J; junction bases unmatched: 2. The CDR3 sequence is CATGQVNTEAFF. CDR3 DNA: TGTGCCACCGGACAGGTGAACACTGAAGCTTTCTTT.

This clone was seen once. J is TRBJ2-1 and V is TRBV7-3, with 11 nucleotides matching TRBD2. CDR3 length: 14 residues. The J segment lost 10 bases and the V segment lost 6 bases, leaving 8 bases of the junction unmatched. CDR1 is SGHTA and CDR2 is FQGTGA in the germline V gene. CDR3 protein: CASRSTGTSGEQFF. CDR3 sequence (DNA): TGTGCCAGCAGGTCCACCGGGACTAGCGGAGAGCAGTTCTTC.

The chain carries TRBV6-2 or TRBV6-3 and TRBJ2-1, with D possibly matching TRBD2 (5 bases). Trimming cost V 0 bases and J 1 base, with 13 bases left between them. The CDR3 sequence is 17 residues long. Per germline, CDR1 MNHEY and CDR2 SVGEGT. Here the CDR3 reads CASSYSSGGRSYNEQFF. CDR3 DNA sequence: TGTGCCAGCAGTTACTCGTCTGGAGGAAGGTCCTACAATGAGCAGTTCTTC.